Below, one T cell receptor (beta chain) is given with its context. Its antigen is as yet unknown. CDR1 LGHNA and CDR2 YNFKEQ come from the germline V gene. V lost 0 bases to trimming and J lost 6 bases, with 9 bases between them. The CDR3 loop spans 14 amino acids. This entry belongs to a study of graft-versus-host responses after intestinal transplantation. Study background: Multivisceral, liver-intestinal, or isolated intestinal transplants were performed in recipients. Tacrolimus and steroids were given for around 3 years to all recipients after anti-thymocyte globulin induction. Study observations and caveats: Ileal or blood samples showed some GvH clones first, and such clones were also found in recipient marrow. Graft-versus-host to host-versus-graft clonal ratios in allografts were high in patients with graft-donor T cell macrochimerism.

This table comes from immunoSEQ multiplex PCR, and its TCRdb copy is limited to in-frame clones, with some not included. The top ten hold roughly 18% of the sample, which has 25,000 to 35,000 clones, roughly 83% seen once. V is TRBV4-2 and J is TRBJ1-5; the D is unclear. The source material was unstimulated CD8+ T cells sorted from spleen or lymph node cells, sampled before intestinal transplant. The receptor's source is a human donor who received an intestinal transplant. The CDR3 coding sequence is TGTGCCAGCAGCCAAGACGGTTTAAGTCAGCCCCAGCATTTT. It specifies CASSQDGLSQPQHF.